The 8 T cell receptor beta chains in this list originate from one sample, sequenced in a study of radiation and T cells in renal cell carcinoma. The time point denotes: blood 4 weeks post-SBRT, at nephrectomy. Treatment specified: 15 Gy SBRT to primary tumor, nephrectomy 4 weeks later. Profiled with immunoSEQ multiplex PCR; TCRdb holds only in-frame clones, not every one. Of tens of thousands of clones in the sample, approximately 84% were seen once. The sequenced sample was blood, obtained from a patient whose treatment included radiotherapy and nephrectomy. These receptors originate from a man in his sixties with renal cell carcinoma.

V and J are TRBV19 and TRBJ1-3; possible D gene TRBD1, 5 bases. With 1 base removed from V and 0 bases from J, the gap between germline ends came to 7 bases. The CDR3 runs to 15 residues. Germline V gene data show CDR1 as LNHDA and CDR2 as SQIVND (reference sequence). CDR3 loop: CASSIAGTSGNTIYF. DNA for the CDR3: TGTGCCAGTAGTATAGCTGGGACCTCTGGAAACACCATATATTTT. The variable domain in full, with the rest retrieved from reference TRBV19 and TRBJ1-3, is DGGITQSPKYLFRKEGQNVTLSCEQNLNHDAMYWYRQDPGQGLRLIYYSQIVNDFQKGDIAEGYSVSREKKESFPLTVTSAQKNPTAFYLCASSIAGTSGNTIYFGEGSWLTVV.

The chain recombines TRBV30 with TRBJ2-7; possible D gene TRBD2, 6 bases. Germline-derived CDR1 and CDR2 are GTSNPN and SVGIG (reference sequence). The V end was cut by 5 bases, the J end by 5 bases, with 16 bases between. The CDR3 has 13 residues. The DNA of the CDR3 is TGTGCCTGGGGGGGACTCCCTGGAGACGAGCAGTACTTC. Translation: CAWGGLPGDEQYF.

For the CDR3, the DNA is TGTGCCAGCAGCCCCTCAGGTTCGGGAAACGGGGGAACAGATACGCAGTATTTT. Protein sequence: CASSPSGSGNGGTDTQYF. The V gene is TRBV11-2, the J gene TRBJ2-3; tentatively, D is TRBD2 (6 bases). Germline V CDR1 and CDR2: SGHAT, FQNNGV. The CDR3 runs 18 residues. Trimming pared 5 bases from V and 3 bases from J, leaving 24 bases between.

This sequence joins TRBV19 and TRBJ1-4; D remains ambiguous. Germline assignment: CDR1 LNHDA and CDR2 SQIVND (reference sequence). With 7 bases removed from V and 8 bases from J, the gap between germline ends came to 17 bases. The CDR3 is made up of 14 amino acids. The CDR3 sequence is CASTHLGMEEKLFF. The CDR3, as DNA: TGTGCCAGTACCCATCTGGGTATGGAGGAAAAACTGTTTTTT.

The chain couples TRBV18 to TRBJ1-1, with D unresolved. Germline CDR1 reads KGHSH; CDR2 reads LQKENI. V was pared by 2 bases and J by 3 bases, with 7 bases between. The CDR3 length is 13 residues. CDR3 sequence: CASSPIIDTEAFF. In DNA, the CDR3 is TGTGCCAGCTCACCAATTATAGACACTGAAGCTTTCTTT.

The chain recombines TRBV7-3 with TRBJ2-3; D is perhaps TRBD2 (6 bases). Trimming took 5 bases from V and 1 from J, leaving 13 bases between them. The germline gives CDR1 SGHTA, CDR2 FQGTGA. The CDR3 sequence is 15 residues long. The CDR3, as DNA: TGTGCCAGCAGCCTCCTGGGGGGTGGCACAGATACGCAGTATTTT. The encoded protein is CASSLLGGGTDTQYF.

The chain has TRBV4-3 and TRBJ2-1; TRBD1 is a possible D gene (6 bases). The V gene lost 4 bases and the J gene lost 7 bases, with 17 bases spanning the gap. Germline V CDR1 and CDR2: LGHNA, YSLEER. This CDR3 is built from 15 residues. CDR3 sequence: CASSRLPGHPNEQFF. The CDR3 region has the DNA TGCGCCAGCAGCCGTTTACCGGGACATCCTAATGAGCAGTTCTTC.

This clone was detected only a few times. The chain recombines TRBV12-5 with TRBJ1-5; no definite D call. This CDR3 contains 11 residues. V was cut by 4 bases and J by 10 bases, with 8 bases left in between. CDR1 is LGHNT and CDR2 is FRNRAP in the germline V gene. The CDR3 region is CASGSAGPQHF. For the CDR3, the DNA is TGTGCTAGTGGTTCGGCGGGACCCCAGCATTTT.